The 10 T cell receptor beta chains reported below all come from one sample, sequenced in a study of blood T cell repertoires in COVID-19. Sequenced by immunoSEQ multiplex PCR; TCRdb stores in-frame clones only, minus some. The table has fewer than 250,000 clones, around 87% seen once. Input material: PBMCs or T cells enriched from blood (not recorded which). The receptor set was obtained from a man aged 25 to 40 in a cohort exposed to, infected with or recovered from COVID-19 (not recorded which).

The chain couples TRBV5-4 to TRBJ2-1; D may be TRBD2 (5 bases). The CDR3 is 11 residues long. CDR1 SGHNT and CDR2 YYREEE come from the germline V gene (reference sequence). Trimming pared 4 bases from V and 7 bases from J, leaving 6 bases between. This CDR3 reads CASSGRNEQFF. CDR3 bases: TGTGCCAGCAGCGGGAGAAATGAGCAGTTCTTC.

The rearrangement links TRBV9 to TRBJ2-7; TRBD1 agrees at 9 bases. The V gene's germline CDR1 is SGDLS and CDR2 YYNGEE. This CDR3 has 17 residues. V was pared by 0 bases and J by 5 bases, with 12 bases of the junction left unmatched. The CDR3, as DNA: TGTGCCAGCAGCGTAGCCCCCCCCGGGACAGGGAAGGACGAGCAGTACTTC. Translation: CASSVAPPGTGKDEQYF. Full variable domain (remainder filled in from reference TRBV9 and TRBJ2-7): DSGVTQTPKHLITATGQRVTLRCSPRSGDLSVYWYQQSLDQGLQFLIQYYNGEERAKGNILERFSAQQFPDLHSELNLSSLELGDSALYFCASSVAPPGTGKDEQYFGPGTRLTVT.

The chain links TRBV7-9 to TRBJ2-1; 8 nucleotides line up with TRBD2. This CDR3 comprises 16 residues. J lost 3 bases, V lost 1 base, and 5 bases had no gene match. Per the germline V gene, CDR1 is SEHNR and CDR2 is FQNEAQ (reference sequence). CDR3 sequence (DNA): TGTGCCAGCAGCTTAGGTGTGACTAGCGTCTACAATGAGCAGTTCTTC. Translation: CASSLGVTSVYNEQFF.

The chain has TRBV27 and TRBJ2-7, with 10 bases lining up with TRBD1. V lost 5 bases to trimming and J lost 3 bases; unmatched junction nucleotides: 13. Looked up from germline, CDR1 is MNHEY and CDR2 is SMNVEV (reference sequence). This CDR3 contains 17 residues. CDR3 DNA: TGTGCCAGCAGTCCAACCTTTCGGACAGGGGGGAGCTACGAGCAGTACTTC. Its translation: CASSPTFRTGGSYEQYF.

The CDR3 coding sequence is TGTGCCAGTAGTATGACAGGGGGATTGGTAGAGACCCAGTACTTC. Translation: CASSMTGGLVETQYF. The chain is built from TRBV19 and TRBJ2-5; 9 bases match TRBD1. CDR1 is LNHDA and CDR2 is SQIVND in the germline V gene (reference sequence). The CDR3 is 15 residues long. Germline trimming cut 3 bases from V and 4 bases from J; bases unmatched to any gene: 6.

The chain has TRBV3-1 (or the pseudogene TRBV3-2) and TRBJ1-6, with 10 bases aligning to TRBD1. V gave up 1 base and J gave up 8 bases; unmatched junction bases: 5. This CDR3 is built from 16 residues. Germline loops: CDR1 LGHDT, CDR2 YNNKEL (reference sequence). CDR3 nucleotides: TGTGCCAGCAGCCAAGTCAGCGGGACAGGGGATTCACCCCTCCACTTT. The encoded protein is CASSQVSGTGDSPLHF.

J is TRBJ2-2 and V is TRBV4-2, with D perhaps matching TRBD2 (6 bases). Per the germline V gene, CDR1 is LGHNA and CDR2 is YNFKEQ. V was shortened by 0 bases and J by 2 bases, with 10 bases between the two germline ends. The CDR3 loop spans 16 amino acids. CDR3 sequence reads: CASSQEGSGNTGELFF. CDR3 DNA sequence: TGTGCCAGCAGCCAAGAAGGTAGCGGAAACACCGGGGAGCTGTTTTTT.

This rearrangement joins TRBV27 to TRBJ1-5; D is unresolved. Trimming cost V 6 bases and J 0 bases, with 18 bases left between them. This CDR3 spans 17 amino acids. The V gene's germline CDR1 is MNHEY and CDR2 SMNVEV (reference sequence). In DNA form, the CDR3 reads TGTGCCAGCAGCCTAGGTGGGTACGAGTATAGCAATCAGCCCCAGCATTTT. Its translation: CASSLGGYEYSNQPQHF.

The V and J genes are TRBV19 and TRBJ1-1, with D tentatively TRBD1 (6 bases). V was trimmed by 4 bases and J by 4 bases, leaving 16 bases between them. Germline CDR1 and CDR2: LNHDA and SQIVND (reference sequence). The CDR3 runs to 15 residues. The CDR3 here is CASSRAGTLGTEAFF. DNA for the CDR3: TGTGCCAGTAGTAGGGCAGGGACATTGGGCACTGAAGCTTTCTTT.

V usage is TRBV5-6 and J usage is TRBJ1-2; a weak D match, TRBD1 (5 bases). Germline V gives CDR1 SGHDT, CDR2 YYEEEE. This CDR3 is 14 amino acids long. V lost 0 bases and J 4 bases, leaving 10 bases between the germline ends. CDR3 amino acids: CASSLEGAGYGYTF. CDR3 DNA: TGTGCCAGCAGCTTGGAAGGGGCCGGCTATGGCTACACCTTC.